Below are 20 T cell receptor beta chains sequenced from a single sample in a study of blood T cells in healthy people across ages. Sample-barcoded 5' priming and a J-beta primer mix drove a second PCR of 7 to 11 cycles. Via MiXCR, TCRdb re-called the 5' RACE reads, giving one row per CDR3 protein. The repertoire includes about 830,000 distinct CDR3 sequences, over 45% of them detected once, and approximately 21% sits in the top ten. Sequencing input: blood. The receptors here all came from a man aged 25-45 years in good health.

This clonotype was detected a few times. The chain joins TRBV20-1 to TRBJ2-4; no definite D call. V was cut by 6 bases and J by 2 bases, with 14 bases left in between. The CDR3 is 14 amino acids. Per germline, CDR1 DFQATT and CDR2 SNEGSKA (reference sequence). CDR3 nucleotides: TGCAGTGCCTCGTCGTGGGTGACCAAAAACATTCAGTACTTC. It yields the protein CSASSWVTKNIQYF.

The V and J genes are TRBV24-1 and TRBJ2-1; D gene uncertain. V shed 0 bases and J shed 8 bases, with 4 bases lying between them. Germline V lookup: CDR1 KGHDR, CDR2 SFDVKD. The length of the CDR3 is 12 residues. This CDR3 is CATSDLRDEQFF. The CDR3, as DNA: TGTGCCACCAGTGATTTGCGGGATGAGCAGTTCTTC.

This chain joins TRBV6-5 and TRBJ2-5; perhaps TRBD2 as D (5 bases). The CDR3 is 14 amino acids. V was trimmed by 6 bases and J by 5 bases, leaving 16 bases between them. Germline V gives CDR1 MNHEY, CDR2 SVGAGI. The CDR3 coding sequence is TGTGCCAGCAGCCTACAGCGGAGAGGGGAGACCCAGTACTTC. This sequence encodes CASSLQRRGETQYF.

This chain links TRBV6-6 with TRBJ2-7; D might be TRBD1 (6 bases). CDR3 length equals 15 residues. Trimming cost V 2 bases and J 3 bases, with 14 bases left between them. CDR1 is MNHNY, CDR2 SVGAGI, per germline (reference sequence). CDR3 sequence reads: CASSYQGPSLYEQYF. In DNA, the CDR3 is TGTGCCAGCAGTTACCAGGGGCCCTCTCTCTACGAGCAGTACTTC.

The DNA of the CDR3 is TGCAGCGTTGCGAGCCGGATGGAGACCCAGTACTTC. Protein: CSVASRMETQYF. The V gene is TRBV29-1, the J gene TRBJ2-7; unclear D gene. The DNA end lines up better with TRBJ2-5; the J call may be wrong. The germline gives CDR1 SQVTM, CDR2 ANQGSEA. This CDR3 contains 12 residues.

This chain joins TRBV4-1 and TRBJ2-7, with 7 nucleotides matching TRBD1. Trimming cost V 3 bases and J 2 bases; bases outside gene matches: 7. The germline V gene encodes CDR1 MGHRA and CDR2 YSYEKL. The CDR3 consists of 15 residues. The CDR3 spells CASSQPWDRTYEQYF. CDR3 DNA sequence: TGCGCCAGCAGCCAGCCTTGGGACAGAACCTACGAGCAGTACTTC.

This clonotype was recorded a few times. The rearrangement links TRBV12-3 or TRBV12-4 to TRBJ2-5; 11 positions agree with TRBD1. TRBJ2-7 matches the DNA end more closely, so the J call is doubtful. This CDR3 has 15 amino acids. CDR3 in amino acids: CASSLEGTGGYEQYF. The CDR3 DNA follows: TGTGCCAGCAGTTTGGAAGGGACAGGGGGGTACGAGCAGTACTTC.

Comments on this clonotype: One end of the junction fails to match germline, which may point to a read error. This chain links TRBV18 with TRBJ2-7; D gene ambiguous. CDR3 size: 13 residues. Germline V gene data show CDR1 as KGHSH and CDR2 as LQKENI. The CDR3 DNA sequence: TGTGCCAGCTCACCAGCTATAACCTACAAGCAGTACTTC. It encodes CASSPAITYKQYF.

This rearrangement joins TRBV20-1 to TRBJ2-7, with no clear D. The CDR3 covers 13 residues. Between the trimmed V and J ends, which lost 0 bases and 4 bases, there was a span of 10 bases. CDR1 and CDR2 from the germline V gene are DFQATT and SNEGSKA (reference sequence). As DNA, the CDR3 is TGCAGTGCTAGAGATGTTCTAATATACGAGCAGTACTTC. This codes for CSARDVLIYEQYF.

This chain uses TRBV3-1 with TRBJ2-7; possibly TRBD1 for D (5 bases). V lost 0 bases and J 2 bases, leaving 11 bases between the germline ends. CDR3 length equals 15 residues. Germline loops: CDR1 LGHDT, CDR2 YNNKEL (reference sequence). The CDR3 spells CASSQDRVTAYEQYF. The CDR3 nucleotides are TGTGCCAGCAGCCAAGACAGGGTGACCGCCTACGAGCAGTACTTC.

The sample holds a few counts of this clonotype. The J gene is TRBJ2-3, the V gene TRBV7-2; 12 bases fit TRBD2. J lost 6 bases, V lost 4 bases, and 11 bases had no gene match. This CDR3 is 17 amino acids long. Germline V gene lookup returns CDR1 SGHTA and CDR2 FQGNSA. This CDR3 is CASSSPLAGGRWDTQYF. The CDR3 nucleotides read TGTGCCAGCAGCTCCCCACTAGCGGGGGGTCGTTGGGATACGCAGTATTTT. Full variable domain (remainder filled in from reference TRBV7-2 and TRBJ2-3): GAGVSQSPSNKVTEKGKDVELRCDPISGHTALYWYRQSLGQGLEFLIYFQGNSAPDKSGLPSDRFSAERTGGSVSTLTIQRTQQEDSAVYLCASSSPLAGGRWDTQYFGPGTRLTVL.

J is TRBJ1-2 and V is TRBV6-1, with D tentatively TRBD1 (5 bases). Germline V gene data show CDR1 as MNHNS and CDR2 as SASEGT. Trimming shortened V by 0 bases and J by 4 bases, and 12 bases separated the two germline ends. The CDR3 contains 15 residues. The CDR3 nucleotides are TGTGCCAGCAGTGAAGCGCTTCGGGGGGGCTATGGCTACACCTTC. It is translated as CASSEALRGGYGYTF.

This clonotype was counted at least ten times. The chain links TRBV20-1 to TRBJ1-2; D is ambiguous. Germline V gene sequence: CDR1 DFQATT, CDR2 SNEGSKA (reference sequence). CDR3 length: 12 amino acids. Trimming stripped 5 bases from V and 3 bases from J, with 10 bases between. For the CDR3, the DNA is TGCAGTGCTGCTAACGGGGACTATGGCTACACCTTC. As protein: CSAANGDYGYTF.

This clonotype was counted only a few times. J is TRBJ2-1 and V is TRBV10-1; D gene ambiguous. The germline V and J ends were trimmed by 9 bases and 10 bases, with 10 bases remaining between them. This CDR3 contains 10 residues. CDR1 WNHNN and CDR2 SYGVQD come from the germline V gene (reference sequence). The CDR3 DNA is TGCGCCAGTGGCCTTAGGGAGCAGTTCTTC. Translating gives CASGLREQFF.

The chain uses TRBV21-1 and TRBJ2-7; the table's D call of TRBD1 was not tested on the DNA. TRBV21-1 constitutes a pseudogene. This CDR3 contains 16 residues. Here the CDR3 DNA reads TGTGCCAGCGGCAAAGTAGGGGGGATACGAGACTACGAGCAGTACTTC. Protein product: CASGKVGGIRDYEQYF.

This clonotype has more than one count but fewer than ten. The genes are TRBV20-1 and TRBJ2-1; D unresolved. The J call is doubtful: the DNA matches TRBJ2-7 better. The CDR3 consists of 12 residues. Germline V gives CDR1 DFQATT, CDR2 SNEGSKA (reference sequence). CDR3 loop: CSALRTYNEQYF. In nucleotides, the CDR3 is TGCAGTGCACTGCGAACTTACAATGAGCAGTACTTC.

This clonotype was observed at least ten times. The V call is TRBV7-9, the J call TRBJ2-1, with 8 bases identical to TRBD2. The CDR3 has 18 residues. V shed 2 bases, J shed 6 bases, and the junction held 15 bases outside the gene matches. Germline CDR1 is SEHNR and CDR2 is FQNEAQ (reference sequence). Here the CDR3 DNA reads TGTGCCAGCAGCTTAAGTCCATGGGCGGGAGGAGGGGTCAATGAGCAGTTCTTC. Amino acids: CASSLSPWAGGGVNEQFF.

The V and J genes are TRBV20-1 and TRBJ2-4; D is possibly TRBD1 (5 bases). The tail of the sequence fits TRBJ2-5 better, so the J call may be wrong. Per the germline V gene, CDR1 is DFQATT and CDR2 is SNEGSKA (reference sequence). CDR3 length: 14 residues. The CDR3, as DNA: TGCAGTGCCACACAGCTAGGGGCACAAGAGACCCAGTACTTC. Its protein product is CSATQLGAQETQYF.

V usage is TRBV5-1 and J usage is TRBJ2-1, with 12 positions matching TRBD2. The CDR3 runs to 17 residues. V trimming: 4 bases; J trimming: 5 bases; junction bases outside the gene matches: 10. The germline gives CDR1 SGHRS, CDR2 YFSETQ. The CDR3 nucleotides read TGCGCCAGCAGCGCTACCTGGACTAGCGGGATCGACAATGAGCAGTTCTTC. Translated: CASSATWTSGIDNEQFF. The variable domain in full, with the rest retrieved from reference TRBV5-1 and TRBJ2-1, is KAGVTQTPRYLIKTRGQQVTLSCSPISGHRSVSWYQQTPGQGLQFLFEYFSETQRNKGNFPGRFSGRQFSNSRSEMNVSTLELGDSALYLCASSATWTSGIDNEQFFGPGTRLTVL.

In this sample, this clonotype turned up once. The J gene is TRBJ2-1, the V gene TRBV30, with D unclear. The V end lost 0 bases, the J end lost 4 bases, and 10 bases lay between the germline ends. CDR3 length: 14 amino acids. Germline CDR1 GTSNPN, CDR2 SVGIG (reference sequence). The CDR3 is CAWSVADPYNEQFF. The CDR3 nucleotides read TGTGCCTGGAGTGTGGCGGACCCGTACAATGAGCAGTTCTTC. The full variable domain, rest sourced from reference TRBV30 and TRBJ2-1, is SQTIHQWPATLVQPVGSPLSLECTVEGTSNPNLYWYRQAAGRGLQLLFYSVGIGQISSEVPQNLSASRPQDRQFILSSKKLLLSDSGFYLCAWSVADPYNEQFFGPGTRLTVL.